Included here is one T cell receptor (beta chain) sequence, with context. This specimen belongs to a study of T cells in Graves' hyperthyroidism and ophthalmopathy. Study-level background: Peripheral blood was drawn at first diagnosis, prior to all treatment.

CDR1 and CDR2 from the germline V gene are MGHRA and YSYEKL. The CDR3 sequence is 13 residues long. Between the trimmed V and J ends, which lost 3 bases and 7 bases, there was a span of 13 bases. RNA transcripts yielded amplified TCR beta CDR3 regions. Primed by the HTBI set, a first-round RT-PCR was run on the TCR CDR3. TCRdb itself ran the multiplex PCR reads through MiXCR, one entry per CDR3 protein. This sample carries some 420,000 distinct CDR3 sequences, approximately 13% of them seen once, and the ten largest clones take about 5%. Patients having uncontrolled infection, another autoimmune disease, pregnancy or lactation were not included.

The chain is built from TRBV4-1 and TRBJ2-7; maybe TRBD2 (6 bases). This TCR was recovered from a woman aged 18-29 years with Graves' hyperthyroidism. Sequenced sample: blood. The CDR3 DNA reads TGCGCCAGCAGCCACGGAGGGGACTGGGAGCAGTACTTC. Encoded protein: CASSHGGDWEQYF.